The 8 T cell receptor beta chains below all came from one sample that was sequenced in a study of blood T cell repertoires in COVID-19. Libraries were prepared by immunoSEQ multiplex PCR; TCRdb keeps only in-frame clonotypes and omits some of them. The repertoire consists of roughly 200,000 clones, with roughly 87% occurring once and the leading ten covering about 7.8%. The source material was peripheral blood. These receptors originate from a woman aged 55-69 years with COVID-19, enrolled during active disease.

There are a few counts of this clone. This chain connects TRBV9 to TRBJ1-6; TRBD1 is a possible D gene (6 bases). Germline CDR1 and CDR2: SGDLS and YYNGEE. The CDR3 runs 14 residues. The V end was cut by 1 base, the J end by 7 bases, with 9 bases between. For the CDR3, the DNA is TGTGCCAGCAGCGTAAACAGGGAAAATTCACCCCTCCACTTT. Translation gives CASSVNRENSPLHF.

The chain employs TRBV7-9 and TRBJ2-5; D possibly corresponds to TRBD1 (6 bases). Germline V gene lookup returns CDR1 SEHNR and CDR2 FQNEAQ (reference sequence). The length of the CDR3 is 14 residues. The V and J ends lost 6 bases and 5 bases respectively, with 16 bases between them. The CDR3 is CASSTLGRGETQYF. CDR3 coding DNA: TGTGCCAGCAGTACCCTGGGAAGGGGGGAGACCCAGTACTTC.

V usage is TRBV28 and J usage is TRBJ2-4, with 11 bases identical to TRBD2. Trimming removed 7 bases from V and 8 bases from J; junction bases left unmatched: 13. Germline V gene data show CDR1 as MDHEN and CDR2 as SYDVKM. The CDR3 has 16 residues. CDR3 coding DNA: TGTGCCAGCAAGTCTGCCGGGACTAGCGGTGTATACATTCAGTACTTC. It specifies CASKSAGTSGVYIQYF.

The rearrangement links TRBV11-2 to TRBJ2-5; possibly TRBD2 for D (5 bases). This CDR3 contains 15 residues. Germline V CDR1 and CDR2: SGHAT, FQNNGV. V dropped 1 base and J dropped 5 bases, with 14 bases sitting between them. CDR3 region: CASSLAGSFPETQYF. CDR3 in DNA: TGTGCCAGCAGCTTAGCGGGATCCTTCCCGGAGACCCAGTACTTC. The full variable domain, with the rest looked up from reference TRBV11-2 and TRBJ2-5, is EAGVAQSPRYKIIEKRQSVAFWCNPISGHATLYWYQQILGQGPKLLIQFQNNGVVDDSQLPKDRFSAERLKGVDSTLKIQPAKLEDSAVYLCASSLAGSFPETQYFGPGTRLLVL.

This clone occurred once. The V and J genes are TRBV5-1 and TRBJ2-7, with 7 bases identical to TRBD2. Trimming took 0 bases from V and 6 from J; bases not matched to a gene: 6. The CDR3 covers 14 residues. CDR1 and CDR2 from the germline V gene are SGHRS and YFSETQ. The CDR3 DNA sequence: TGCGCCAGCAGCTTGGCGGGGACTATGACCGAGCAGTACTTC. Its translation is CASSLAGTMTEQYF.

V is TRBV7-9 and J is TRBJ1-6, with D uncertain. CDR1 and CDR2 from the germline V gene are SEHNR and FQNEAQ (reference sequence). The CDR3 has 17 amino acids. Trimming removed 2 bases at V and 6 bases at J, with 17 bases between. The CDR3 loop reads CASSLTGVRSGNSPLHF. The CDR3 nucleotides read TGTGCCAGCAGCTTAACCGGGGTTAGGTCGGGTAATTCACCCCTCCACTTT.

The chain recombines TRBV11-2 with TRBJ1-4, with 8 bases matching TRBD1. The CDR3 loop spans 16 amino acids. Losses at the gene ends were 3 bases for V and 7 bases for J; bases not matched to a gene: 10. CDR1 is SGHAT and CDR2 is FQNNGV in the germline V gene. CDR3 residues: CASSFQGAAPSEKLFF. In DNA form, the CDR3 reads TGTGCCAGCAGCTTTCAGGGGGCCGCACCTAGTGAAAAACTGTTTTTT.

This clone was seen just once. V gene TRBV5-1 combines with J gene TRBJ2-1, with 10 bases matching TRBD2. Germline CDR1 SGHRS, CDR2 YFSETQ. The CDR3 runs 16 residues. The V segment lost 4 bases and the J segment 5 bases; nucleotides outside the gene matches: 9. The CDR3 nucleotides read TGCGCCAGCAGCCCACAAGGACTAGCGGCAAACAATGAGCAGTTCTTC. Its protein product is CASSPQGLAANNEQFF.